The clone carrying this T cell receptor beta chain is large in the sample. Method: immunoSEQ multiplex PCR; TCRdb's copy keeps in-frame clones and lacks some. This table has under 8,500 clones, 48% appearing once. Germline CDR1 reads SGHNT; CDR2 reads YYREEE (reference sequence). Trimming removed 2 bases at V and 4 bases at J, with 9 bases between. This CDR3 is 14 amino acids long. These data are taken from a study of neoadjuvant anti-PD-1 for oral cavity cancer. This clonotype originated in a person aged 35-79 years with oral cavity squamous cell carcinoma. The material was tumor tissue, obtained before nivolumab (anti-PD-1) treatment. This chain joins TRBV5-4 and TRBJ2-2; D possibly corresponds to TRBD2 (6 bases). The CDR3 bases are TGTGCCAGCAGCTTCGACGGGAGCACCGGGGAGCTGTTTTTT. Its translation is CASSFDGSTGELFF.